This passage covers 25 T cell receptor beta chains from one sample sequenced in a study of radiotherapy plus CTLA-4 blockade in lung cancer. Profiling relied on immunoSEQ multiplex PCR, and the TCRdb table lists in-frame clones only, not all of them. The sample has around 29,000 clones, more than 80% seen once. The sequencing here drew on peripheral blood, taken from a patient treated with radiotherapy plus ipilimumab. The receptors shown here come from a human donor with non-small cell lung cancer that progressed on radiotherapy plus ipilimumab.

The chain is built from TRBV7-2 and TRBJ1-2; 7 positions agree with TRBD1. CDR3 length: 14 amino acids. CDR1 and CDR2 from the germline V gene are SGHTA and FQGNSA. V gave up 0 bases and J gave up 4 bases; unmatched junction bases: 2. The CDR3 sequence is CASSLAGTVYGYTF. CDR3 nucleotides: TGTGCCAGCAGCTTAGCTGGGACAGTCTATGGCTACACCTTC.

This sequence joins TRBV7-3 and TRBJ2-1; TRBD1 matches at 9 bases. This CDR3 spans 16 amino acids. With V trimmed by 3 bases and J by 6 bases, 9 bases remained unmatched. In germline, CDR1 is SGHTA, CDR2 FQGTGA. This CDR3 reads CASSFQPGQGLNEQFF. The CDR3 DNA follows: TGTGCCAGCAGCTTTCAACCGGGACAGGGTCTCAATGAGCAGTTCTTC.

The rearrangement joins TRBV2 to TRBJ1-6; perhaps TRBD1 as D (5 bases). This CDR3 contains 16 residues. Germline V gene lookup returns CDR1 SNHLY and CDR2 FYNNEI. V was clipped by 5 bases and J by 5 bases, with 16 bases between them. The CDR3 loop is CASSLLDTGHNSPLHF. CDR3 DNA sequence: TGTGCCAGCAGTTTATTGGACACCGGACATAATTCACCCCTCCACTTT.

The CDR3 coding sequence is TGTGCCAGCAGCTTGGAGGGGCGGTCTTCGGGCACCCAGTACTTC. Amino acids: CASSLEGRSSGTQYF. V gene TRBV5-6 combines with J gene TRBJ2-5, with D possibly matching TRBD1 (5 bases). This CDR3 has 15 residues. V was trimmed by 0 bases and J by 8 bases, leaving 17 bases between them. Germline-derived CDR1 and CDR2 are SGHDT and YYEEEE.

The chain has TRBV28 and TRBJ2-1, with TRBD2 matching 9 bases. Germline CDR1 reads MDHEN; CDR2 reads SYDVKM. The V and J ends lost 5 bases and 6 bases, in that order; junction bases with no gene match: 8. The CDR3 extends over 15 amino acids. The CDR3 here is CASSRSGGRGNEQFF. Written as DNA, the CDR3 is TGTGCCAGCAGTAGGAGCGGGGGGAGGGGCAATGAGCAGTTCTTC.

The rearrangement links TRBV28 to TRBJ1-2, with 7 bases lining up with TRBD1. Germline CDR1 MDHEN, CDR2 SYDVKM. With V trimmed by 5 bases and J by 4 bases, 1 base remained unmatched. There are 12 residues in the CDR3. Here the CDR3 DNA reads TGTGCCAGCAGTGACAGGGTCTATGGCTACACCTTC. It is translated as CASSDRVYGYTF.

The chain has TRBV7-8 and TRBJ2-3, with a possible D match to TRBD2 (7 bases). The CDR3 contains 18 residues. CDR1 and CDR2 (germline): SGHVS, FQNEAQ. V was cut by 1 base and J by 2 bases, with 19 bases left in between. CDR3 protein: CASSLGVGGADFTDTQYF. The CDR3 nucleotides are TGTGCCAGCAGCTTAGGAGTAGGGGGGGCGGACTTCACAGATACGCAGTATTTT.

This sequence joins TRBV5-1 and TRBJ2-3; TRBD2 might be the D (6 bases). Germline V gene data show CDR1 as SGHRS and CDR2 as YFSETQ. Trimming stripped 4 bases from V and 2 bases from J, with 11 bases between. This CDR3 region has 14 residues. CDR3 in DNA: TGCGCCAGCAGCCCCGGACTACACACAGATACGCAGTATTTT. Residues: CASSPGLHTDTQYF. The whole variable domain, remainder taken from reference TRBV5-1 and TRBJ2-3, is KAGVTQTPRYLIKTRGQQVTLSCSPISGHRSVSWYQQTPGQGLQFLFEYFSETQRNKGNFPGRFSGRQFSNSRSEMNVSTLELGDSALYLCASSPGLHTDTQYFGPGTRLTVL.

This rearrangement joins TRBV2 to TRBJ2-2, with 10 bases matching TRBD2. This CDR3 has 15 amino acids. The V and J ends lost 4 bases and 5 bases, in that order; junction bases with no gene match: 4. Germline CDR1 reads SNHLY; CDR2 reads FYNNEI. CDR3 bases: TGTGCCAGCAGTGGGGCTAGCGGGGGAACCGGGGAGCTGTTTTTT. Protein sequence: CASSGASGGTGELFF.

This chain connects TRBV5-1 to TRBJ1-2; 12 bases map to TRBD1. The germline gives CDR1 SGHRS, CDR2 YFSETQ. The V gene end was trimmed by 4 bases and the J gene end by 8 bases; junction bases not matched to a gene: 9. This CDR3 spans 15 amino acids. The CDR3 nucleotides are TGCGCCAGCAGCACCGGGACAGGGGGCGCGCAGGGCTACACCTTC. Protein product: CASSTGTGGAQGYTF.

The chain is built from TRBV6-5 and TRBJ1-2; D possibly corresponds to TRBD1 (6 bases). Trimming shortened V by 5 bases and J by 4 bases, and 8 bases separated the two germline ends. The CDR3 is 12 residues long. Per germline, CDR1 MNHEY and CDR2 SVGAGI. The CDR3 loop reads CASSAGVYGYTF. The CDR3 region has the DNA TGTGCCAGCAGTGCAGGGGTCTATGGCTACACCTTC.

The chain combines TRBV4-1 with TRBJ1-5; D is unresolved. Germline loops: CDR1 MGHRA, CDR2 YSYEKL. Trimming cost V 1 base and J 0 bases, with 7 bases left between them. CDR3 length: 15 amino acids. Here the CDR3 reads CASSQAGDSNQPQHF. The CDR3 DNA follows: TGCGCCAGCAGCCAAGCCGGGGATAGCAATCAGCCCCAGCATTTT.

The rearrangement links TRBV5-1 to TRBJ2-1; TRBD2 agrees at 9 bases. CDR3 length: 16 residues. Trimming removed 0 bases from V and 2 bases from J; junction bases left unmatched: 3. The germline gives CDR1 SGHRS, CDR2 YFSETQ. The CDR3: CASSLGLADAYNEQFF. DNA of the CDR3: TGCGCCAGCAGCTTGGGACTAGCGGATGCCTACAATGAGCAGTTCTTC.

CDR3: CASTGGGRSNTGELFF. In DNA, the CDR3 is TGTGCCAGCACCGGGGGTGGCAGATCGAACACCGGGGAGCTGTTTTTT. The rearrangement links TRBV2 to TRBJ2-2; maybe TRBD2 (6 bases). CDR3 size: 16 residues. Per the germline V gene, CDR1 is SNHLY and CDR2 is FYNNEI. Trimming pared 7 bases from V and 0 bases from J, leaving 15 bases between.

The J gene is TRBJ2-7, the V gene TRBV10-3; 7 bases are shared with TRBD1. The CDR3 totals 15 residues. Trimming at V came to 5 bases and at J to 4 bases, leaving 11 bases not matched to a gene. Germline loops: CDR1 ENHRY, CDR2 SYGVKD. The CDR3 region has the DNA TGTGCCATCAGTTCCCCCGGGACAGATTCGTACGAGCAGTACTTC. Translating it yields CAISSPGTDSYEQYF.

This clone has only one observation. This chain connects TRBV6-1 to TRBJ2-3; TRBD2 is a possible D gene (6 bases). Trimming removed 8 bases from V and 0 bases from J, with 15 bases in between. The CDR3 loop spans 15 amino acids. The germline gives CDR1 MNHNS, CDR2 SASEGT. Here the CDR3 reads CASVFMRGSTDTQYF. The CDR3 DNA sequence: TGTGCCAGCGTCTTCATGCGGGGTAGCACAGATACGCAGTATTTT.

This clone has just a few counts. The rearrangement uses TRBV6-6 and TRBJ2-7; TRBD2 aligns across 9 bases. The V and J ends lost 2 bases and 2 bases, in that order; junction bases with no gene match: 4. CDR3 length: 15 residues. Germline V gives CDR1 MNHNY, CDR2 SVGAGI (reference sequence). The CDR3 bases are TGTGCCAGCAGTTACAGGCGGGGGGGCACCTACGAGCAGTACTTC. This translates into CASSYRRGGTYEQYF.

This clone turned up a few times. This chain joins TRBV11-2 and TRBJ1-2; 8 bases agree with TRBD1. With 5 bases clipped from V and 5 bases from J, the junction kept 7 bases outside the gene matches. CDR1 is SGHAT and CDR2 is FQNNGV in the germline V gene. This CDR3 region has 14 residues. The CDR3 nucleotides are TGTGCCAGCAGCGGGGACAGGACCCTATATGGCTACACCTTC. It is translated as CASSGDRTLYGYTF.

The rearrangement uses TRBV5-5 and TRBJ1-3; maybe TRBD1 (5 bases). V lost 4 bases, J lost 8 bases, and 16 bases lay in between. Germline values: CDR1 SGHKS, CDR2 YYEKEE (reference sequence). The CDR3 is made up of 14 amino acids. CDR3 region: CASSRDSLRDTIYF. CDR3 DNA: TGTGCCAGCAGCCGTGACAGCCTCAGGGACACCATATATTTT. Using reference TRBV5-5 and TRBJ1-3 for the parts outside the CDR3, the full variable domain is DAGVTQSPTHLIKTRGQQVTLRCSPISGHKSVSWYQQVLGQGPQFIFQYYEKEERGRGNFPDRFSARQFPNYSSELNVNALLLGDSALYLCASSRDSLRDTIYFGEGSWLTVV.

This CDR3 is CASRPPGGAGQPQHF. The CDR3 coding sequence is TGTGCCAGCAGACCACCAGGGGGCGCGGGTCAGCCCCAGCATTTT. The rearrangement uses TRBV6-6 and TRBJ1-5; 8 bases match TRBD1. This CDR3 has 15 residues. Unmatched junction bases numbered 10, after V lost 6 bases and J lost 6 bases. Germline CDR1 is MNHNY and CDR2 is SVGAGI (reference sequence).

The V and J genes are TRBV19 and TRBJ1-1, with D unclear. The CDR3 runs to 15 residues. The V gene lost 3 bases and the J gene lost 1 base, with 12 bases spanning the gap. Germline V CDR1 and CDR2: LNHDA, SQIVND (reference sequence). The CDR3: CASSMRVSGNTEAFF. In DNA, the CDR3 is TGTGCCAGTAGTATGAGGGTCTCGGGGAACACTGAAGCTTTCTTT.

This clone appeared once. The rearrangement links TRBV9 to TRBJ2-3; 9 nucleotides line up with TRBD2. This CDR3 has 14 residues. Trimming at V came to 2 bases and at J to 6 bases, leaving 4 bases not matched to a gene. Germline V gives CDR1 SGDLS, CDR2 YYNGEE. The CDR3 protein is CASSVGGGADTQYF. CDR3 sequence (DNA): TGTGCCAGCAGCGTCGGCGGGGGGGCGGATACGCAGTATTTT.

The rearrangement links TRBV29-1 to TRBJ2-5; D call uncertain. CDR1 and CDR2 from the germline V gene are SQVTM and ANQGSEA. The CDR3 covers 10 residues. Trimming removed 4 bases at V and 2 bases at J, with 2 bases between. CDR3 coding DNA: TGCAGCGTTGCTCAAGAGACCCAGTACTTC. The encoded protein is CSVAQETQYF.

The V and J genes are TRBV4-2 and TRBJ2-1; 9 nucleotides match TRBD1. Trimming removed 0 bases from V and 4 bases from J; junction bases left unmatched: 4. The length of the CDR3 is 16 residues. Germline CDR1 and CDR2: LGHNA and YNFKEQ. The CDR3 DNA sequence: TGTGCCAGCAGCCAAGAGGCGACAGGGGGTTACAATGAGCAGTTCTTC. Protein: CASSQEATGGYNEQFF.

J is TRBJ1-1 and V is TRBV5-1, with 10 positions matching TRBD1. The germline CDR1 and CDR2 sequences are SGHRS and YFSETQ. The CDR3 extends over 15 amino acids. Trimming cost V 4 bases and J 1 base; bases outside gene matches: 4. The CDR3 sequence is CASSPRTGGNTEAFF. The DNA of the CDR3 is TGCGCCAGCAGCCCCCGGACAGGGGGGAACACTGAAGCTTTCTTT.